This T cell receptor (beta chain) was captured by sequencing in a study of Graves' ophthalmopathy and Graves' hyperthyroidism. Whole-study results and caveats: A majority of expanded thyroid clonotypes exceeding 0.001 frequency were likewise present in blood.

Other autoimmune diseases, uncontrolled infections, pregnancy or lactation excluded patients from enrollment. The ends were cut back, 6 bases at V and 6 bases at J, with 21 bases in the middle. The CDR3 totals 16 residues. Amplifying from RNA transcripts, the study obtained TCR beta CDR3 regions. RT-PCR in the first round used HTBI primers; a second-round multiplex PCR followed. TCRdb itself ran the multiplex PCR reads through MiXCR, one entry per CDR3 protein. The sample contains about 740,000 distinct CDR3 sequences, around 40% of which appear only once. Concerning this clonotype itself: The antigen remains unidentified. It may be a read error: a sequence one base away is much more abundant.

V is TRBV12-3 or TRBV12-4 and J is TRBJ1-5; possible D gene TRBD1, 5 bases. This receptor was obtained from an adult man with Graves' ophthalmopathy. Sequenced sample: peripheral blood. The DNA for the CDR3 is TGTGCCAGCAGCCCGTGGAGGTTAGGGGCAGGTCAGCCCCAGCATTTT. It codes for CASSPWRLGAGQPQHF.